Below are 7 T cell receptor beta chains sequenced from a single sample in a study of identical twins. MiXCR was run by TCRdb on the 5' RACE reads, yielding one entry per CDR3 protein. The sample records 1.5 million to 2 million distinct CDR3 sequences, around a third being singletons. Source material: cord blood. The receptors come from a newborn girl in good health.

The gene calls are TRBV20-1 and TRBJ2-5, with 7 bases lining up with TRBD1. Germline trimming cut 8 bases from V and 5 bases from J; bases unmatched to any gene: 8. Germline V lookup: CDR1 DFQATT, CDR2 SNEGSKA (reference sequence). The CDR3 covers 12 residues. CDR3 loop: CSPKGGAETQYF. In DNA form, the CDR3 reads TGCAGTCCTAAAGGGGGCGCGGAGACCCAGTACTTC.

This chain links TRBV20-1 with TRBJ1-2, with 9 bases fitting TRBD1. In germline, CDR1 is DFQATT, CDR2 SNEGSKA (reference sequence). This CDR3 contains 14 residues. V lost 4 bases to trimming and J lost 8 bases; unmatched junction nucleotides: 11. The CDR3 is CSAITGGVKFGYTF. The CDR3 DNA reads TGCAGTGCTATAACAGGGGGCGTGAAGTTCGGCTACACCTTC.

This clonotype turned up a few times. The CDR3 sequence: CASSLFRGENYEQYF. Written as DNA, the CDR3 is TGTGCCAGCAGCTTATTCAGGGGGGAAAACTACGAGCAGTACTTC. The chain combines TRBV11-2 with TRBJ2-7; maybe TRBD1 (7 bases). The CDR3 has 15 amino acids. V was cut by 2 bases and J by 3 bases, with 14 bases left in between. From germline, CDR1 is SGHAT and CDR2 FQNNGV. The full variable domain, rest sourced from reference TRBV11-2 and TRBJ2-7, is EAGVAQSPRYKIIEKRQSVAFWCNPISGHATLYWYQQILGQGPKLLIQFQNNGVVDDSQLPKDRFSAERLKGVDSTLKIQPAKLEDSAVYLCASSLFRGENYEQYFGPGTRLTVT.

V is TRBV20-1 and J is TRBJ1-5; TRBD1 is a possible D gene (6 bases). There are 12 residues in the CDR3. In germline, CDR1 is DFQATT, CDR2 SNEGSKA (reference sequence). Trimming took off 4 bases at V and 7 bases at J, with 11 bases between the two ends. DNA for the CDR3: TGCAGTGCTAACAAACAGGGCCAGCCCCAGCATTTT. It specifies CSANKQGQPQHF.

The genes are TRBV5-1 and TRBJ2-6; D is perhaps TRBD1 or TRBD2 (5 bases each). The CDR3 sequence is 14 residues long. V was trimmed by 6 bases and J by 4 bases, leaving 11 bases between them. Germline V gene sequence: CDR1 SGHRS, CDR2 YFSETQ. The CDR3 is CASIEGPGANVLTF. The CDR3 DNA follows: TGCGCCAGCATAGAGGGGCCGGGGGCCAACGTCCTGACTTTC.

CDR3 sequence (DNA): TGTGCCATCAGTGAGTCACACCAAGAGACCCAGTTCTTC. Its translation is CAISESHQETQFF. This sequence joins TRBV10-3 and TRBJ2-1; no clear D. The CDR3 is 13 residues long. Germline V gene data show CDR1 as ENHRY and CDR2 as SYGVKD. Trimming left V 0 bases short and J 13 bases short, with 13 bases between.

With respect to this clonotype: Possible read error: a much larger clone is one base away. The chain carries TRBV12-3 or TRBV12-4 and TRBJ2-1; 11 bases align to TRBD2. The CDR3 sequence is 14 residues long. The V gene end was trimmed by 8 bases and the J gene end by 3 bases; junction bases not matched to a gene: 3. Written as DNA, the CDR3 is TGTGCCAGCCCAGGACTAGCGGGCTACAATGAGCAGTTCTTC. It translates to CASPGLAGYNEQFF.